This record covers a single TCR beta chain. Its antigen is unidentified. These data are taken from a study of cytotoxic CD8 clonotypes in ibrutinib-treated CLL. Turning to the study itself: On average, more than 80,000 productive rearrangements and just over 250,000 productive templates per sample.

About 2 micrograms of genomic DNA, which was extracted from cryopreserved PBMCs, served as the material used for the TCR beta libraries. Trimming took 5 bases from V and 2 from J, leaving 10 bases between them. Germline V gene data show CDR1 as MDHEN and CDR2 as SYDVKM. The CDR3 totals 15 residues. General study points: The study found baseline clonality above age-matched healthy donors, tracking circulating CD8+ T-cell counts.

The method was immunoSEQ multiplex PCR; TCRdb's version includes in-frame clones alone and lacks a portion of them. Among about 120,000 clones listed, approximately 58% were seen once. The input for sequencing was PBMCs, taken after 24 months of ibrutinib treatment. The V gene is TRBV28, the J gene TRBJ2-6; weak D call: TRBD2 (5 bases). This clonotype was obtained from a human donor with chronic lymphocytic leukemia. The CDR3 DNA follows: TGTGCCAGCAGTGAGACCGGGGCTGGGGCCAACGTCCTGACTTTC. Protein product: CASSETGAGANVLTF. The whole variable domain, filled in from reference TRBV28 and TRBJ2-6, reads DVKVTQSSRYLVKRTGEKVFLECVQDMDHENMFWYRQDPGLGLRLIYFSYDVKMKEKGDIPEGYSVSREKKERFSLILESASTNQTSMYLCASSETGAGANVLTFGAGSRLTVL.